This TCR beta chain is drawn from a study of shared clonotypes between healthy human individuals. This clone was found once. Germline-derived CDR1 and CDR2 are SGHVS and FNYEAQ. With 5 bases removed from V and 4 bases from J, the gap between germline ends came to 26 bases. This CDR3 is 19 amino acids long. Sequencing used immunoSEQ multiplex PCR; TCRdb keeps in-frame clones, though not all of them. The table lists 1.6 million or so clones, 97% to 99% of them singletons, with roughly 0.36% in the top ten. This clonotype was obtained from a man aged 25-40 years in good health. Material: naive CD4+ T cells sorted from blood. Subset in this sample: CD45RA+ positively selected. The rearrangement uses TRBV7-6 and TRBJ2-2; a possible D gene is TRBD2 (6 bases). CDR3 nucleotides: TGTGCCAGCAGCCCTCGACTAGAAACCCGCGCGAGTGGCACCGGGGAGCTGTTTTTT. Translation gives CASSPRLETRASGTGELFF.